This TCR beta chain was documented in a study of OX40 agonist ivuxolimab in advanced cancers. Study observations and caveats: The average count of expanded clones was higher among CD8+ T cells than among CD4+.

CDR1 and CDR2 from the germline V gene are SQVTM and ANQGSEA. The CDR3 length is 13 residues. J gave up 5 bases and V 6 bases, and 6 bases lay outside the gene matches. About this clone itself: The antigen remains undetermined.

TCRdb's table, derived via immunoSEQ multiplex PCR, lists solely in-frame clones and lacks some. Of around 62,000 clones in the sample, 82% were seen once. Cycle 7 day 1, cycle 4 day 1, and baseline were the timepoints at which blood was sampled. The source is an adult with an advanced solid tumor such as melanoma, head and neck, liver or kidney cancer. The chain is built from TRBV29-1 and TRBJ2-1; 8 bases map to TRBD2. The material was CD4+ or CD8+ T cells sorted from blood, obtained in a trial of the OX40 agonist ivuxolimab. The CDR3 here is CSVERENHNEQFF. The CDR3 nucleotides read TGCAGCGTAGAGCGGGAGAACCACAATGAGCAGTTCTTC.